The text below deals with one TCR beta chain. Making use of molecular barcodes, quantitative 5'-RACE generated TCR beta libraries. From the 5' RACE reads, TCRdb called clonotypes with MiXCR, one entry per CDR3 protein. This sample has roughly 180,000 distinct CDR3 sequences, with approximately 9.9% found just once. The entry originates in a study of CD8 T cells in ankylosing spondylitis. Germline V CDR1 and CDR2: SGHVS, FNYEAQ. Trimming took 4 bases from V and 8 from J, leaving 18 bases between them. The CDR3 runs 15 residues. The chain joins TRBV7-6 to TRBJ2-1; D might be TRBD2 (7 bases). The TCR was taken from a female donor with ankylosing spondylitis or in good health (not recorded which). The sequenced sample was blood, either unsorted or a sorted T cell fraction (not recorded which). DNA for the CDR3: TGTGCCAGCAGCTCCCTCGGGGGGCTGATCGATGAGCAGTTCTTC. Amino acids: CASSSLGGLIDEQFF.